The T cell receptor (beta chain) described here comes from a study of cytomegalovirus exposure and HLA in healthy donors. The PCR was carried out with 60 Vbeta primers and 13 Jbeta primers. TCRdb keeps only in-frame clones here, not all; method: immunoSEQ multiplex PCR. The sample lists 150,000 to 200,000 clones, approximately 85% occurring once. Germline V lookup: CDR1 LNHNV, CDR2 YYDKDF (reference sequence). V was cut by 4 bases and J by 1 base, with 17 bases left in between. The length of the CDR3 is 18 residues. The receptor's source is a girl aged 10 to 17 in good health and CMV-seropositive. Sequenced input: PBMCs. The rearrangement links TRBV15 to TRBJ2-6, with D unclear. CDR3 sequence (DNA): TGTGCCACCAGCACACAAACCCGAACTAAATCTGGGGCCAACGTCCTGACTTTC. It codes for CATSTQTRTKSGANVLTF.